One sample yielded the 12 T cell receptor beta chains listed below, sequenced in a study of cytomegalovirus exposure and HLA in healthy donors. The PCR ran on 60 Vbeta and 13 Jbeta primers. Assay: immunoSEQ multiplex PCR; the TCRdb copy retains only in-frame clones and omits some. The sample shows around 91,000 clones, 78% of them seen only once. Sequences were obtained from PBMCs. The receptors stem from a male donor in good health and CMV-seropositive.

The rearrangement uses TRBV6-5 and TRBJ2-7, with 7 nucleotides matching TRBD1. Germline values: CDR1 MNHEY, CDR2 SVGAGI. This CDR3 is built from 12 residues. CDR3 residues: CAVRQGLNEQYF. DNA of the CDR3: TGTGCTGTTCGACAGGGTTTGAACGAGCAGTACTTC.

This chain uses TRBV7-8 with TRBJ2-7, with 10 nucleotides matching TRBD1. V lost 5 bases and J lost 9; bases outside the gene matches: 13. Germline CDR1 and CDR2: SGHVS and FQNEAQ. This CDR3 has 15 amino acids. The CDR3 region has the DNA TGTGCCAGCAGCCCGGGCCGGGACAGGGGAGGGGGGCAGTACTTC. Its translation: CASSPGRDRGGGQYF.

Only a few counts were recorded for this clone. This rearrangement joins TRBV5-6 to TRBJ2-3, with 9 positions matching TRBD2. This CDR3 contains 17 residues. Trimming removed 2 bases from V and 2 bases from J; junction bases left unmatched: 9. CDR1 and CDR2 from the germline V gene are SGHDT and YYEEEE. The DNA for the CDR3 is TGTGCCAGCAGCTTCGGAGCGGGAGGAATCGACACAGATACGCAGTATTTT. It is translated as CASSFGAGGIDTDTQYF.

This CDR3 is CASSARRGLMSGELFF. Written as DNA, the CDR3 is TGTGCCAGCAGCGCGCGCAGGGGGCTGATGTCCGGGGAGCTGTTTTTT. This sequence joins TRBV9 and TRBJ2-2; 8 bases line up with TRBD1. J lost 6 bases, V lost 3 bases, and 10 bases had no gene match. Germline values: CDR1 SGDLS, CDR2 YYNGEE. The length of the CDR3 is 16 residues.

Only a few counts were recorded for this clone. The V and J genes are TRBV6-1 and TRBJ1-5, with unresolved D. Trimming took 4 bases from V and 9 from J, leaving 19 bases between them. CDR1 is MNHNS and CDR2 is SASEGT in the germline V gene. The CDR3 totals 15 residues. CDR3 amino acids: CASSGSGSTDAPQHF. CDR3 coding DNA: TGTGCCAGCAGTGGCTCAGGAAGCACCGATGCGCCCCAGCATTTT.

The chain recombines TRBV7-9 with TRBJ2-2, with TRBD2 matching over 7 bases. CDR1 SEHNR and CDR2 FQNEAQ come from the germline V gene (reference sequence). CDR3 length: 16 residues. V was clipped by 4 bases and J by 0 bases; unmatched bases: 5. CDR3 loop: CASSSLAAPNTGELFF. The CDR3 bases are TGTGCCAGCAGCTCGCTAGCGGCCCCGAACACCGGGGAGCTGTTTTTT.

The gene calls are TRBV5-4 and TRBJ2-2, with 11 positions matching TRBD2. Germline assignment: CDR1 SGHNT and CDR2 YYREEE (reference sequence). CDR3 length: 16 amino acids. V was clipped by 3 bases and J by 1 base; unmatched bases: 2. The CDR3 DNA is TGTGCCAGCAGCTCGGGACTAGCGGTGAACACCGGGGAGCTGTTTTTT. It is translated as CASSSGLAVNTGELFF.

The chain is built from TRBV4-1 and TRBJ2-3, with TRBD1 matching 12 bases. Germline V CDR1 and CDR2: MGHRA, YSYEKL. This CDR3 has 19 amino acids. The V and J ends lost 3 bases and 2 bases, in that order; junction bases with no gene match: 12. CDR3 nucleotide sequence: TGCGCCAGCAGCCAGGATCTTGGGACAGGGGGCAGTTTCACAGATACGCAGTATTTT. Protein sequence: CASSQDLGTGGSFTDTQYF.

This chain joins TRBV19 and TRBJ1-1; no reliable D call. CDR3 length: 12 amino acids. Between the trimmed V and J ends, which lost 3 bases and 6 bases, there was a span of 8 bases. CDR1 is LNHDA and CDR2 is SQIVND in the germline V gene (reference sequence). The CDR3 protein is CASSMRMAEAFF. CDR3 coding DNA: TGTGCCAGTAGTATGAGGATGGCTGAAGCTTTCTTT.

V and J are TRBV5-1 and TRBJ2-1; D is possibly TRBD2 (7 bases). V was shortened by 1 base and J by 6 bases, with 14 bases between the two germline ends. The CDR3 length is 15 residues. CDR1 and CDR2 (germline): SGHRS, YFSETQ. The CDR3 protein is CASSLSSGTFNEQFF. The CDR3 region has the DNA TGCGCCAGCAGCTTGTCCAGCGGGACATTCAATGAGCAGTTCTTC.

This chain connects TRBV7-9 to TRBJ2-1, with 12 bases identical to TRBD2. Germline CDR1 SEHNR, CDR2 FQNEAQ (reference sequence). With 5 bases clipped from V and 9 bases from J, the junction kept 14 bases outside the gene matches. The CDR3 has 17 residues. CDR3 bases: TGTGCCAGCAGCCCCCGTCGACTAGCGGGAGATTTTGGTGAGCAGTTCTTC. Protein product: CASSPRRLAGDFGEQFF.

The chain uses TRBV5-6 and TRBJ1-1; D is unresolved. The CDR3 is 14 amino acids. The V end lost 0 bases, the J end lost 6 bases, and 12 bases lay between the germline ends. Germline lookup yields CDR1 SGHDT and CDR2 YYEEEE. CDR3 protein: CASSLVIRRAEAFF. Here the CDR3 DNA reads TGTGCCAGCAGCTTGGTTATCCGGCGGGCTGAAGCTTTCTTT.